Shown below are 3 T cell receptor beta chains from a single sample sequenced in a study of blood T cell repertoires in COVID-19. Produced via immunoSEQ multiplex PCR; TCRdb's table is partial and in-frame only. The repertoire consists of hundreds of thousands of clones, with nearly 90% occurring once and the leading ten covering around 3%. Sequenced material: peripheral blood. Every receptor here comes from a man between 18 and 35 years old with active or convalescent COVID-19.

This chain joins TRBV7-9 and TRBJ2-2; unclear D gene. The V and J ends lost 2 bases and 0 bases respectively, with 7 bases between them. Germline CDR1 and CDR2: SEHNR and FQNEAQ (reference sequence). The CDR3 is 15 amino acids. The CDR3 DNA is TGTGCCAGCAGCTTAAACACCGCGAACACCGGGGAGCTGTTTTTT. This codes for CASSLNTANTGELFF.

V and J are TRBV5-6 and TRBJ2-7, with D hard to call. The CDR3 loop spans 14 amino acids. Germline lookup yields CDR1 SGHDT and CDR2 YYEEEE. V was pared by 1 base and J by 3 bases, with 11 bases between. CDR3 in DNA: TGTGCCAGCAGCTTGACGGTTGAGGACTACGAGCAGTACTTC. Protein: CASSLTVEDYEQYF.

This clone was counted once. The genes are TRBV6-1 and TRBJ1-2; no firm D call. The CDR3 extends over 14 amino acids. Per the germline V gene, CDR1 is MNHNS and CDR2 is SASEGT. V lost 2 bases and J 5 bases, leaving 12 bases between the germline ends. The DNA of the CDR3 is TGTGCCAGCAGTGAAAGGAGCAGTGTGTATGGCTACACCTTC. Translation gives CASSERSSVYGYTF.